Below are 3 T cell receptor beta chains sequenced from a single sample in a study of radiation and T cells in renal cell carcinoma. Described time point: blood 4 weeks post-SBRT, at nephrectomy. The sample's treatment: 15 Gy SBRT to primary tumor, nephrectomy 4 weeks later. Sequencing used immunoSEQ multiplex PCR; TCRdb keeps in-frame clones, though not all of them. The sample has around 78,000 clones, approximately 90% seen once. Sequencing was performed on blood, taken from a patient whose treatment included radiotherapy and nephrectomy. The receptor set was obtained from a woman in her 70s with renal cell carcinoma.

V usage is TRBV2 and J usage is TRBJ2-3; D remains unclear. The CDR3 has 12 residues. Germline assignment: CDR1 SNHLY and CDR2 FYNNEI. Trimming pared 7 bases from V and 4 bases from J, leaving 9 bases between. In DNA, the CDR3 is TGTGCCAGCAAGTTTAGGGCAGATACGCAGTATTTT. Amino acids: CASKFRADTQYF.

The rearrangement links TRBV19 to TRBJ2-7, with 8 bases fitting TRBD1. The V segment lost 6 bases and the J segment 2 bases; nucleotides outside the gene matches: 6. Germline loops: CDR1 LNHDA, CDR2 SQIVND (reference sequence). This CDR3 comprises 14 residues. In DNA form, the CDR3 reads TGTGCCAGTAGCCCAGACAGGGGTCCCTACGAGCAGTACTTC. It specifies CASSPDRGPYEQYF.

This chain connects TRBV10-3 to TRBJ2-7, with 7 bases that match TRBD1. Per the germline V gene, CDR1 is ENHRY and CDR2 is SYGVKD. Germline trimming cut 10 bases from V and 5 bases from J; bases unmatched to any gene: 11. The CDR3 has 13 residues. CDR3 sequence (DNA): TGTGCCACCGCCCGACAGGGAACCCACGAGCAGTACTTC. This translates into CATARQGTHEQYF.